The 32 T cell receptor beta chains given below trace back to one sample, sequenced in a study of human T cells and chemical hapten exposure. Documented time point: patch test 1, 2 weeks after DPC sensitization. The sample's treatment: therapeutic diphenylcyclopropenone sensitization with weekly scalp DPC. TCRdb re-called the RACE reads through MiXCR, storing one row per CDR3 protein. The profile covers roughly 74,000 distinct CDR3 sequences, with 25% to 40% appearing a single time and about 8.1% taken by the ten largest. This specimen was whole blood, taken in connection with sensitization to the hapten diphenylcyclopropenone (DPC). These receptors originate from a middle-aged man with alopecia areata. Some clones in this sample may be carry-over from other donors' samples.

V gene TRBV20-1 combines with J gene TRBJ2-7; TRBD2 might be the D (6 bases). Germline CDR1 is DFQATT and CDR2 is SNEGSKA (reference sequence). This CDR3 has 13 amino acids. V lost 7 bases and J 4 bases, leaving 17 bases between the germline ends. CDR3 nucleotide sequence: TGCAGTGTCCCGGACTACCGGACTTACGAGCAGTACTTC. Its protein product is CSVPDYRTYEQYF.

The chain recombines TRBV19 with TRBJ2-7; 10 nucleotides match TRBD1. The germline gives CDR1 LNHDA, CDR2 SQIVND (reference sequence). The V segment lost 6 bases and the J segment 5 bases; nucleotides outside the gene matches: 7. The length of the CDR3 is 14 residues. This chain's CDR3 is CASSLTGGIDEQYF. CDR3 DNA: TGTGCCAGTAGCTTGACAGGGGGCATCGACGAGCAGTACTTC.

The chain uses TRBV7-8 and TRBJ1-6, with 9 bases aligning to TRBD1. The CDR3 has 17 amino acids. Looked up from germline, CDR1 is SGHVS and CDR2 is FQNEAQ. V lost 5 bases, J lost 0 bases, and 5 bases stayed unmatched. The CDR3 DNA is TGTGCCAGCAGCACCGGACAGGGGAGCTCCTATAATTCACCCCTCCACTTT. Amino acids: CASSTGQGSSYNSPLHF.

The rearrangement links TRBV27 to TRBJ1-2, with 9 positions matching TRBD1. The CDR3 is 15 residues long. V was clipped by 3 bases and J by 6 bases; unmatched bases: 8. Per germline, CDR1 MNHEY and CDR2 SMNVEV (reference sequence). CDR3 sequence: CASSFTGTGSNGYTF. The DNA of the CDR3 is TGTGCCAGCAGTTTTACCGGGACAGGGTCGAATGGCTACACCTTC.

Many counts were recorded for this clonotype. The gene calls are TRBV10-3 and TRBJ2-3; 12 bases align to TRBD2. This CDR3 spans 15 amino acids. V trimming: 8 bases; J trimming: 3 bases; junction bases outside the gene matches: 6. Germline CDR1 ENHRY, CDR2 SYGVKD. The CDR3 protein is CAISPGLAGTDTQYF. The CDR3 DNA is TGTGCCATCTCCCCAGGACTAGCGGGAACAGATACGCAGTATTTT.

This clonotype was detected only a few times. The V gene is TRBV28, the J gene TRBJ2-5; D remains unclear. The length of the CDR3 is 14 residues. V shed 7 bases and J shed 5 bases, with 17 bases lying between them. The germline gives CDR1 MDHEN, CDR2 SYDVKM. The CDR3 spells CASTQVLSGETQYF. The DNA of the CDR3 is TGTGCCAGCACCCAGGTACTGTCTGGCGAGACCCAGTACTTC.

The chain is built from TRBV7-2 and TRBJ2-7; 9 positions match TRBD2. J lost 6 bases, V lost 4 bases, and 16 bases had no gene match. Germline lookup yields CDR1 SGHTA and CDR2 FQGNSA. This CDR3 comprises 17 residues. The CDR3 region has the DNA TGTGCCAGCAGCTCTATAGCGGGAGTCGATTGGGGAGGCGAGCAGTACTTC. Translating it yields CASSSIAGVDWGGEQYF.

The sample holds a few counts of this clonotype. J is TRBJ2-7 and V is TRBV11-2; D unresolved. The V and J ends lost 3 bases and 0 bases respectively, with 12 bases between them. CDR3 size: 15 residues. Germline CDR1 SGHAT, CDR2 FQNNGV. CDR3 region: CASSFEPDRSYEQYF. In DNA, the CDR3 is TGTGCCAGCAGCTTCGAACCGGACCGCTCCTACGAGCAGTACTTC.

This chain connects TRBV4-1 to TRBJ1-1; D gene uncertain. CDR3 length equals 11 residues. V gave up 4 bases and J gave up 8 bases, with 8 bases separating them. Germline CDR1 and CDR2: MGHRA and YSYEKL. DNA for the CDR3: TGCGCCAGCAGCCCCGAGAGGGAAGCTTTCTTT. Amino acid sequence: CASSPEREAFF.

CDR3 sequence reads: CASSFLSGSSYNEQFF. The CDR3 DNA reads TGTGCCAGCAGCTTCCTCAGCGGGAGCTCCTACAATGAGCAGTTCTTC. The chain combines TRBV9 with TRBJ2-1, with 8 nucleotides matching TRBD2. The CDR3 sequence is 16 residues long. Germline V gene data show CDR1 as SGDLS and CDR2 as YYNGEE. J gave up 0 bases and V 4 bases, and 6 bases lay outside the gene matches. Complete variable domain (other parts from reference TRBV9 and TRBJ2-1): DSGVTQTPKHLITATGQRVTLRCSPRSGDLSVYWYQQSLDQGLQFLIQYYNGEERAKGNILERFSAQQFPDLHSELNLSSLELGDSALYFCASSFLSGSSYNEQFFGPGTRLTVL.

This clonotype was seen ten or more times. DNA for the CDR3: TGCAGCGTTGCGGACGGGGTGTTGGGCAATCAGCCCCAGCATTTT. This sequence encodes CSVADGVLGNQPQHF. The J gene is TRBJ1-5, the V gene TRBV29-1; D is uncertain. Trimming removed 4 bases at V and 2 bases at J, with 15 bases between. This CDR3 has 15 amino acids. Germline CDR1 reads SQVTM; CDR2 reads ANQGSEA.

CDR3 nucleotides: TGTGCCAGCTCACCGGGACAGCCTAACACTGAAGCTTTCTTT. Residues: CASSPGQPNTEAFF. The genes are TRBV18 and TRBJ1-1; 7 bases agree with TRBD1. There are 14 residues in the CDR3. V shed 3 bases and J 2 bases; nucleotides not matched to a gene: 3. CDR1 is KGHSH, CDR2 LQKENI, per germline.

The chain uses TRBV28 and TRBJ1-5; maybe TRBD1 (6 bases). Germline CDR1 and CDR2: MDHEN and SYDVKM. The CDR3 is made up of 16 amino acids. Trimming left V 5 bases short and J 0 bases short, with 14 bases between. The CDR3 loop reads CASSLTGGGSNQPQHF. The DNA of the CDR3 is TGTGCCAGCAGTCTCACCGGGGGCGGTAGCAATCAGCCCCAGCATTTT.

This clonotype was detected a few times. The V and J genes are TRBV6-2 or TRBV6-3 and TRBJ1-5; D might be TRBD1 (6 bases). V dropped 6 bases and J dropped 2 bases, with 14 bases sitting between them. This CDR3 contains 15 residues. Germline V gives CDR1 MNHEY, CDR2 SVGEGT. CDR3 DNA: TGTGCCAGCAGCCCCTGGGCAGGGGGCAATCAGCCCCAGCATTTT. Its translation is CASSPWAGGNQPQHF.

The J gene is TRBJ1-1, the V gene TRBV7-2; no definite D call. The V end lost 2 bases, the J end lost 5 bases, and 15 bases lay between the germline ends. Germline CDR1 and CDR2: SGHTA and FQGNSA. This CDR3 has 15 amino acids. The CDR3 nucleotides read TGTGCCAGCAGCTTAATCTTCGGCGAAGGGACTGAAGCTTTCTTT. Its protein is CASSLIFGEGTEAFF.

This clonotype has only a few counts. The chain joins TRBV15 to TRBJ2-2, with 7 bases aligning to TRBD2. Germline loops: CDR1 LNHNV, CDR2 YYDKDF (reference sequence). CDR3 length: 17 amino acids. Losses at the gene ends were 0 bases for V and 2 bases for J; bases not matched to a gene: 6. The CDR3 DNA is TGTGCCACCAGCAGAGATATCAGCGGGGTAAACACCGGGGAGCTGTTTTTT. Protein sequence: CATSRDISGVNTGELFF.

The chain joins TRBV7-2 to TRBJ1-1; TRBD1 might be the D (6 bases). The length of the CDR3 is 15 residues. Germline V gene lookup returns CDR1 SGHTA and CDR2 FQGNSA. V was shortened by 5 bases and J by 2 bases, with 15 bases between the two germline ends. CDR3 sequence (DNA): TGTGCCAGCAGCCAACGGACAGATTTAAACACTGAAGCTTTCTTT. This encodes CASSQRTDLNTEAFF.

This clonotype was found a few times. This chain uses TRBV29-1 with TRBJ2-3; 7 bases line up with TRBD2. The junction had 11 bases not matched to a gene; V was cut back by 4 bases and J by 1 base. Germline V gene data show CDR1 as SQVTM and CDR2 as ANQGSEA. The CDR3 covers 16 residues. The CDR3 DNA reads TGCAGCGTTGGGTCGAATAGGGAGGGTGGCACAGATACGCAGTATTTT. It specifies CSVGSNREGGTDTQYF.

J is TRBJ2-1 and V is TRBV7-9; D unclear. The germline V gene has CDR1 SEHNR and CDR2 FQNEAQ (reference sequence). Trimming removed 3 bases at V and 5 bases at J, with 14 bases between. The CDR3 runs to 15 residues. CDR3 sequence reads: CASSLLDAANNEQFF. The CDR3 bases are TGTGCCAGCAGCTTGCTGGACGCAGCCAACAATGAGCAGTTCTTC.

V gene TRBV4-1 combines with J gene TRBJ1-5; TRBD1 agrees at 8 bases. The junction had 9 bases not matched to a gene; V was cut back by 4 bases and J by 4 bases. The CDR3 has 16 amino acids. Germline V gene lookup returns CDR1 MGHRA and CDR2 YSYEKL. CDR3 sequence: CASSLSGTGLNQPQHF. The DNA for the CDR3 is TGCGCCAGCAGCCTCTCCGGGACAGGCCTTAATCAGCCCCAGCATTTT.

CDR3 amino acids: CASSLSQGLSNQPQHF. The CDR3, as DNA: TGTGCCAGCAGTTTATCCCAGGGCCTTAGCAATCAGCCCCAGCATTTT. The V gene is TRBV12-3 or TRBV12-4, the J gene TRBJ1-5; D perhaps matches TRBD1 (5 bases). This CDR3 spans 16 amino acids. The V and J ends lost 2 bases and 0 bases respectively, with 11 bases between them.

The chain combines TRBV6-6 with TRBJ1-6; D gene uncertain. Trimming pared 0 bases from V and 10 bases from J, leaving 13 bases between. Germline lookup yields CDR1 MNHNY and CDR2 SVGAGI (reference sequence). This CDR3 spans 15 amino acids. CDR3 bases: TGTGCCAGCAGTTACTCGACAAGGGTGCGGTCACCCCTCCACTTT. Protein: CASSYSTRVRSPLHF.

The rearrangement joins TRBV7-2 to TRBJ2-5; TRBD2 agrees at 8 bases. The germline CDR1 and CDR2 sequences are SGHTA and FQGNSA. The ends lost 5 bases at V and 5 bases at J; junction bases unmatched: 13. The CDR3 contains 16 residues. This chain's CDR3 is CASSRRPGLVGETQYF. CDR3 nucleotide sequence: TGTGCCAGCAGCCGTAGACCGGGACTAGTCGGGGAGACCCAGTACTTC.

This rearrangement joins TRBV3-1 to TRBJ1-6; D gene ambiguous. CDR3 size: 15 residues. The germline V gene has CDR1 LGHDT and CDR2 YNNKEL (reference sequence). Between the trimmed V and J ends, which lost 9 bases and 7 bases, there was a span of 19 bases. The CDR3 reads CASRLTPGSNSPLHF. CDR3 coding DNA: TGTGCCAGTCGTCTCACCCCAGGATCCAATTCACCCCTCCACTTT.

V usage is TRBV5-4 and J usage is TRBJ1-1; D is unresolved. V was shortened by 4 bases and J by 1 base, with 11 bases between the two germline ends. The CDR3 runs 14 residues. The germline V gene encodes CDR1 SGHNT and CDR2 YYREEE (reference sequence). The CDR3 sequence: CASSPPDANTEAFF. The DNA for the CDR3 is TGTGCCAGCAGCCCTCCGGACGCGAACACTGAAGCTTTCTTT.

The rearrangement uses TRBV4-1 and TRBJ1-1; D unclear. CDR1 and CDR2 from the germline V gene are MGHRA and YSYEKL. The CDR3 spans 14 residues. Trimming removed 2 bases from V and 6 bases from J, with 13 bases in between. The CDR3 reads CASSQPVARAEAFF. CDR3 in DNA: TGCGCCAGCAGCCAACCTGTAGCGCGCGCTGAAGCTTTCTTT.

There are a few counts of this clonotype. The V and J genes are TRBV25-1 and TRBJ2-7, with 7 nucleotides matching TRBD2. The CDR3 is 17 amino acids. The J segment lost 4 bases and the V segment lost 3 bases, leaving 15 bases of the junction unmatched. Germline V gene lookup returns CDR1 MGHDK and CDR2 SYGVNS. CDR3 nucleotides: TGTGCCAGCAGTGAGGGACCAAGATACGGGCGGGAGTACGAGCAGTACTTC. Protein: CASSEGPRYGREYEQYF.

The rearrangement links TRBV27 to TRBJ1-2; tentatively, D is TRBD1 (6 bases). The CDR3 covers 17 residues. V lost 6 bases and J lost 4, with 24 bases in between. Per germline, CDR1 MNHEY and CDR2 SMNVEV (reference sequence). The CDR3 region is CASRVFAAAGAAYGYTF. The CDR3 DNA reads TGTGCCAGCAGGGTTTTCGCCGCGGCAGGGGCAGCCTATGGCTACACCTTC.

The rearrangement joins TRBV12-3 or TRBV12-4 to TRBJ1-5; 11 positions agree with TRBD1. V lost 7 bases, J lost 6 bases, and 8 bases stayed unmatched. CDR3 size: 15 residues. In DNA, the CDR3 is TGTGCCAGCACACCCGGACAGGGGGCCAGTCAGCCCCAGCATTTT. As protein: CASTPGQGASQPQHF.

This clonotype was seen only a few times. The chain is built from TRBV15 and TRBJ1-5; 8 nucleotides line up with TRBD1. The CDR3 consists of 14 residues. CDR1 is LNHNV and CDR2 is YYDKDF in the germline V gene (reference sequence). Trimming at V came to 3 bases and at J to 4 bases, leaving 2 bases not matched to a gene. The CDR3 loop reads CATSRNRGNQPQHF. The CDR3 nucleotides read TGTGCCACCAGCAGGAACAGGGGGAATCAGCCCCAGCATTTT.

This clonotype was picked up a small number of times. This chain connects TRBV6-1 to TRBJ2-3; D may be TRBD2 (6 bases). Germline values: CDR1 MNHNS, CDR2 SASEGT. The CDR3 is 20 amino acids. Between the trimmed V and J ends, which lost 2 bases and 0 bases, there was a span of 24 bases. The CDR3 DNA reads TGTGCCAGCAGTGAACGGAGATTACGGGGGTTGCTGATTAGCACAGATACGCAGTATTTT. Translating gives CASSERRLRGLLISTDTQYF.

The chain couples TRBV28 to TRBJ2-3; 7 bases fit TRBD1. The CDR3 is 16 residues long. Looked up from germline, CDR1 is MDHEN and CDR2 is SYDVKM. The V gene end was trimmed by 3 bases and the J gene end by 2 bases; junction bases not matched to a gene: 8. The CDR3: CASSLAGTAYTDTQYF. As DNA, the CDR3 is TGTGCCAGCAGTTTGGCCGGGACAGCTTACACAGATACGCAGTATTTT.